The 22 T cell receptor beta chains below all came from one sample that was sequenced in a study of control samples from healthy donors and cancer patients. The table came from immunoSEQ multiplex PCR; TCRdb's copy has only in-frame clones and leaves some out. In the table there are roughly 170,000 clones, more than 85% of which are singletons. The sequenced sample consisted of blood. These receptors were collected from a woman aged 35 to 49 in good health.

The chain carries TRBV29-1 and TRBJ2-2; 11 bases agree with TRBD1. The CDR3 consists of 15 residues. Germline CDR1 SQVTM, CDR2 ANQGSEA. With V trimmed by 8 bases and J by 7 bases, 12 bases remained unmatched. The DNA for the CDR3 is TGCAGCTTTGGACAGGGGGCCCCAGGGGACGGGGAGCTGTTTTTT. This sequence encodes CSFGQGAPGDGELFF.

The gene calls are TRBV10-3 and TRBJ1-3, with TRBD1 identical over 7 bases. Trimming removed 3 bases from V and 3 bases from J; junction bases left unmatched: 11. The CDR3 runs 17 residues. Germline loops: CDR1 ENHRY, CDR2 SYGVKD. CDR3 DNA: TGTGCCATCAGTGACCTCCGACAGGGAACGAATGGAAACACCATATATTTT. Translated, it gives CAISDLRQGTNGNTIYF.

A few counts support this clone. The chain combines TRBV7-9 with TRBJ1-4; D may be TRBD1 (5 bases). There are 17 residues in the CDR3. The germline CDR1 and CDR2 sequences are SEHNR and FQNEAQ (reference sequence). Trimming cost V 5 bases and J 8 bases, with 24 bases left between them. The CDR3 DNA follows: TGTGCCAGCAGCGGATCTCGCCCGGGGCCTGGGCAGGAAAAACTGTTTTTT. Translating it yields CASSGSRPGPGQEKLFF.

This clone was observed once. The chain combines TRBV2 with TRBJ2-5; possibly TRBD2 for D (6 bases). V dropped 6 bases and J dropped 2 bases, with 16 bases sitting between them. The CDR3 consists of 15 residues. From germline, CDR1 is SNHLY and CDR2 FYNNEI. The CDR3: CASRGGWGVQETQYF. The CDR3 coding sequence is TGTGCCAGCAGGGGCGGGTGGGGGGTACAAGAGACCCAGTACTTC.

V usage is TRBV6-1 and J usage is TRBJ1-1, with a possible D match to TRBD1 (5 bases). Per the germline V gene, CDR1 is MNHNS and CDR2 is SASEGT. The CDR3 extends over 14 amino acids. The V gene lost 1 base and the J gene lost 12 bases, with 18 bases spanning the gap. The CDR3 protein is CASSEGGGARDTFF. The CDR3 DNA is TGTGCCAGCAGTGAAGGGGGTGGGGCGAGGGATACTTTCTTT.

The chain couples TRBV12-3 or TRBV12-4 to TRBJ1-2; D remains ambiguous. The CDR3 runs 11 residues. Trimming cost V 8 bases and J 8 bases, with 12 bases left between them. Written as DNA, the CDR3 is TGTGCCAGCGCAGGTTGGGAGGGCTACACCTTC. Protein product: CASAGWEGYTF.

This chain connects TRBV5-1 to TRBJ1-2; D is unclear. Germline V gene data show CDR1 as SGHRS and CDR2 as YFSETQ. The length of the CDR3 is 14 residues. Trimming took off 0 bases at V and 4 bases at J, with 10 bases between the two ends. The CDR3 loop reads CASSLAAESYGYTF. Here the CDR3 DNA reads TGCGCCAGCAGCTTGGCCGCAGAGAGCTATGGCTACACCTTC.

This clone was picked up one time. V usage is TRBV10-1 and J usage is TRBJ2-5; no definite D call. The CDR3 has 15 amino acids. The germline V gene encodes CDR1 WNHNN and CDR2 SYGVQD (reference sequence). Trimming stripped 6 bases from V and 0 bases from J, with 14 bases between. CDR3 protein: CASRLRSLYQETQYF. The CDR3 DNA follows: TGCGCCAGCAGGCTTCGCTCCTTGTACCAAGAGACCCAGTACTTC.

The chain carries TRBV7-9 and TRBJ2-1; 14 bases map to TRBD2. This CDR3 contains 17 residues. Germline CDR1 is SEHNR and CDR2 is FQNEAQ (reference sequence). V trimming: 5 bases; J trimming: 4 bases; junction bases outside the gene matches: 7. The CDR3 reads CASSPGLAGGLYNEQFF. DNA of the CDR3: TGTGCCAGCAGCCCTGGACTAGCGGGGGGCCTTTACAATGAGCAGTTCTTC.

V and J are TRBV3-1 (or the pseudogene TRBV3-2) and TRBJ2-5; D is uncertain. This CDR3 spans 12 amino acids. V was pared by 5 bases and J by 6 bases, with 10 bases between. Germline CDR1 is LGHDT and CDR2 is YNNKEL (reference sequence). CDR3 in DNA: TGTGCCAGCAGCTCCCGACCTCAGACCCAGTACTTC. Amino acids: CASSSRPQTQYF.

The V call is TRBV7-3, the J call TRBJ2-2; no clear D. The germline CDR1 and CDR2 sequences are SGHTA and FQGTGA. The CDR3 totals 14 residues. Trimming stripped 5 bases from V and 4 bases from J, with 11 bases between. CDR3 in DNA: TGTGCCAGCAGCCTCAACCCGGCCACCGGGGAGCTGTTTTTT. This sequence encodes CASSLNPATGELFF.

The chain recombines TRBV14 with TRBJ1-1; D possibly corresponds to TRBD1 (5 bases). The ends were cut back, 1 base at V and 5 bases at J, with 8 bases in the middle. Germline V gives CDR1 SGHDN, CDR2 FVKESK. There are 13 residues in the CDR3. The CDR3 nucleotides read TGTGCCAGCAGCCAAGCCGGGGGGACTGAAGCTTTCTTT. The encoded protein is CASSQAGGTEAFF.

The chain employs TRBV6-6 and TRBJ1-2, with D possibly being TRBD1 (5 bases). Germline lookup yields CDR1 MNHNY and CDR2 SVGAGI (reference sequence). V lost 5 bases and J 7 bases, leaving 11 bases between the germline ends. This CDR3 spans 12 amino acids. The CDR3 DNA is TGTGCCAGCAGTCCCGGGGGGGGTGGCTACACCTTC. Protein sequence: CASSPGGGGYTF.

V and J are TRBV7-2 and TRBJ1-5, with TRBD1 as a possible D gene (5 bases). Trimming shortened V by 1 base and J by 7 bases, and 14 bases separated the two germline ends. The germline V gene has CDR1 SGHTA and CDR2 FQGNSA. This CDR3 spans 15 amino acids. The CDR3 DNA reads as TGTGCCAGCAGCTTAGTCTCAGGGACGGGACAGCCCCAGCATTTT. Protein product: CASSLVSGTGQPQHF.

The chain carries TRBV29-1 and TRBJ2-5, with 15 bases aligning to TRBD2. J was trimmed by 1 base and V by 6 bases; bases with no gene match: 3. This CDR3 has 15 residues. Germline V gene data show CDR1 as SQVTM and CDR2 as ANQGSEA. The DNA of the CDR3 is TGCAGCGTGGGGACTAGCGGGGGGTCCCAAGAGACCCAGTACTTC. Its translation is CSVGTSGGSQETQYF.

This clone appeared a single time. The rearrangement joins TRBV27 to TRBJ2-7; 7 nucleotides agree with TRBD2. The germline CDR1 and CDR2 sequences are MNHEY and SMNVEV (reference sequence). The CDR3 is 14 amino acids. Trimming at V came to 3 bases and at J to 2 bases, leaving 4 bases not matched to a gene. DNA of the CDR3: TGTGCCAGCAGTTTCGGGACTACCACCTACGAGCAGTACTTC. Its translation: CASSFGTTTYEQYF.

This clone was seen only once. The chain links TRBV7-8 to TRBJ1-4, with no clear D. There are 15 residues in the CDR3. The V end lost 5 bases, the J end lost 5 bases, and 15 bases lay between the germline ends. Germline V lookup: CDR1 SGHVS, CDR2 FQNEAQ. The CDR3 sequence is CASSRTGSLNEKLFF. The CDR3 nucleotides read TGTGCCAGCAGCCGGACGGGCTCTTTAAATGAAAAACTGTTTTTT. Full variable domain (outside the CDR3, taken from reference TRBV7-8 and TRBJ1-4): GAGVSQSPRYKVAKRGQDVALRCDPISGHVSLFWYQQALGQGPEFLTYFQNEAQLDKSGLPSDRFFAERPEGSVSTLKIQRTQQEDSAVYLCASSRTGSLNEKLFFGSGTQLSVL.

This clone occurred a few times. The V call is TRBV19, the J call TRBJ1-1; TRBD1 is a possible D gene (6 bases). Germline CDR1 reads LNHDA; CDR2 reads SQIVND (reference sequence). V dropped 1 base and J dropped 2 bases, with 20 bases sitting between them. This CDR3 has 18 residues. CDR3 in amino acids: CASSIGFGGTFFNTEAFF. CDR3 nucleotides: TGTGCCAGTAGTATAGGGTTTGGCGGGACATTTTTCAACACTGAAGCTTTCTTT.

The rearrangement uses TRBV18 and TRBJ1-3; possible D gene TRBD1, 6 bases. This CDR3 comprises 13 residues. Trimming pared 4 bases from V and 5 bases from J, leaving 9 bases between. Germline CDR1 is KGHSH and CDR2 is LQKENI. The CDR3 reads CASSQDSRNTIYF. In nucleotides, the CDR3 is TGTGCCAGCTCACAGGACAGTAGAAACACCATATATTTT. The variable domain in full, completed from reference TRBV18 and TRBJ1-3, reads NAGVMQNPRHLVRRRGQEARLRCSPMKGHSHVYWYRQLPEEGLKFMVYLQKENIIDESGMPKERFSAEFPKEGPSILRIQQVVRGDSAAYFCASSQDSRNTIYFGEGSWLTVV.

V and J are TRBV19 and TRBJ1-5; 12 bases line up with TRBD1. Germline assignment: CDR1 LNHDA and CDR2 SQIVND (reference sequence). With V trimmed by 1 base and J by 5 bases, 9 bases remained unmatched. The CDR3 has 18 amino acids. The CDR3 DNA is TGTGCCAGTAGTATAGCCCCTGGGACAGGGGGCCGTTATCAGCCCCAGCATTTT. As protein: CASSIAPGTGGRYQPQHF.

CDR3 sequence reads: CASSLYLGGPETEAFF. The DNA for the CDR3 is TGTGCCAGCAGCCTCTACCTTGGGGGACCTGAAACTGAAGCTTTCTTT. V is TRBV3-1 (or the pseudogene TRBV3-2) and J is TRBJ1-1; TRBD1 might be the D (5 bases). The V gene lost 4 bases and the J gene lost 5 bases, with 20 bases spanning the gap. Germline V lookup: CDR1 LGHDT, CDR2 YNNKEL (reference sequence). This CDR3 is 16 amino acids long.

This sequence joins TRBV6-5 and TRBJ2-1; D is undetermined. This CDR3 has 11 amino acids. Trimming took off 2 bases at V and 9 bases at J, with 5 bases between the two ends. Per germline, CDR1 MNHEY and CDR2 SVGAGI. The CDR3: CASSYGGEQFF. In DNA form, the CDR3 reads TGTGCCAGCAGTTACGGCGGTGAGCAGTTCTTC.